These T cell receptor beta chains were read from a single sample in a study of early T cells in non-severe SARS-CoV-2 infection. TCRdb re-called the 5' RACE reads with MiXCR, one entry per CDR3 protein. This repertoire shows 80,000 to 100,000 distinct CDR3 sequences, 14% found once; its top ten account for around 6.4%. The sequenced material came from whole blood. These receptors all come from an adult who was a healthcare worker with PCR-confirmed SARS-CoV-2 infection or an uninfected control (not recorded which). Both conserved end residues are part of each CDR3. The D gene is left open where the match is weak. A row's size may be missing; if present it is once, few, many or a size class.

16	TRBJ2-5	TRBD2	TRBV5-1	few	TGCGCCAGCAGCCCTTGGACTAGCGGGGGCCAAGAGACCCAGTACTTC	CASSPWTSGGQETQYF
17	TRBJ1-4	TRBD1	TRBV6-7	.	TGTGCCAGCAGTCCTCGGCCACGCGGGACAGGGAGGGAAAATCTGTTTTTT	CASSPRPRGTGRENLFF
14	TRBJ1-4	.	TRBV18	.	TGTGCCAGCTCACCAAGCAGGTCGAATGAAAAACTGTTTTTT	CASSPSRSNEKLFF
16	TRBJ2-1	.	TRBV7-6	.	TGTGCCAGCAGCTTACGTTGGGACAAGGCATACAATGAGCAGTTCTTC	CASSLRWDKAYNEQFF
12	TRBJ2-7	.	TRBV28	.	TGTGCCAGCTCGAGTGCATACTACGAGCAGTACTTC	CASSSAYYEQYF
20	TRBJ2-2	TRBD2	TRBV4-1	few	TGCGCCAGCAGCCACGTGACAGGCGGAACTAGCGGGGGATACACCGGGGAGCTGTTTTTT	CASSHVTGGTSGGYTGELFF
16	TRBJ1-6	TRBD1	TRBV2	.	TGTGCCAGCAGTACGGACAGGGGGGCCCCTAGGTCACCCCTCCACTTT	CASSTDRGAPRSPLHF
13	TRBJ1-1	.	TRBV27	few	TGTGCCAGCAGTTCAGAAATCTACACTGAAGCTTTCTTT	CASSSEIYTEAFF
12	TRBJ2-5	.	TRBV20-1	.	TGCAGTGCGGGTGGCTACCAAGAGACCCAGTACTTC	CSAGGYQETQYF
14	TRBJ1-2	.	TRBV11-2	many	TGTGCCAGCAGCTTAGAGGTGGCTCACTATGGCTACACCTTC	CASSLEVAHYGYTF
15	TRBJ2-1	TRBD1	TRBV28	few	TGTGCCAGCAGTGCGACCGGGACAGTCTACAATGAGCAGTTCTTC	CASSATGTVYNEQFF
13	TRBJ2-5	TRBD1	TRBV29-1	.	TGCAGCGCGGGGACAGGGGGCCAAGAGACCCAGTACTTC	CSAGTGGQETQYF
14	TRBJ2-3	.	TRBV7-9	.	TGTGCCAGCAGCTTTTCAGGGATGGCAGATACGCAGTATTTT	CASSFSGMADTQYF
16	TRBJ2-3	TRBD2	TRBV10-2	many	TGCGCCAGCAGCCCGGGACTAGCGGATAGCACAGATACGCAGTATTTT	CASSPGLADSTDTQYF
13	TRBJ2-7	.	TRBV28	.	TGTGCCAGCAGGCCCGTCAGGGGTACCGAGCAGTACTTC	CASRPVRGTEQYF
13	TRBJ1-2	TRBD1	TRBV7-6	many	TGTGCCAGCAGCTCGGACAGGTCTGAAGGCTACACCTTC	CASSSDRSEGYTF
14	TRBJ2-7	.	TRBV5-1	few	TGCGCCAGCAGCTTGGCGGGCGAATCCTACGAGCAGTACTTC	CASSLAGESYEQYF
15	TRBJ2-5	.	TRBV18	few	TGTGCCAGCTCAGTGGGTACAGGACAGCAAGAGACCCAGTACTTC	CASSVGTGQQETQYF
13	TRBJ2-7	.	TRBV29-1	.	TGCAGCGCCGGTGAGAGGGAGTCCTACGAGCAGTACTTC	CSAGERESYEQYF
13	TRBJ1-2	TRBD1	TRBV29-1	.	TGCAGCGTTGTACAACAGGGGGACTATGGCTACACCTTC	CSVVQQGDYGYTF
15	TRBJ1-1	.	TRBV6-2/TRBV6-3	.	TGTGCCAGCAGTTACTCGGGGGCTATGAACACTGAAGCTTTCTTT	CASSYSGAMNTEAFF
15	TRBJ1-5	TRBD1	TRBV6-1	few	TGTGCCAGCAGTTACTCAGGACAGGCAAATCAGCCCCAGCATTTT	CASSYSGQANQPQHF
13	TRBJ1-6	.	TRBV20-1	few	TGCAGTGCTATATTCACAAGGGACTCACCCCTCCACTTT	CSAIFTRDSPLHF